This T cell receptor (beta chain) came from a study of cytomegalovirus exposure and HLA in healthy donors. Study observations and caveats: Prediction of most subjects' HLA-A and HLA-B alleles by TCR beta sequences was reportedly accurate. Testing in vitro showed a few CMV-associated chains specific for CMV antigens.

Details on this clone: Its antigen is still unknown.

Germline V gene lookup returns CDR1 MNHEY and CDR2 SVGAGI. The CDR3 is made up of 13 amino acids. V shed 3 bases and J shed 2 bases, with 7 bases lying between them. In the PCR, 60 Vbeta and 13 Jbeta primers were used. In the authors' workflow: Unique TCR beta chains numbered approximately 80 million in a later analysis, with roughly 9.9 million shared. The assay was immunoSEQ multiplex PCR, and TCRdb's table has in-frame clones only and misses some. The DNA gave D and trimming, while V, J and clone size come from that table. The profile shows 95,000 to 100,000 clones, about 85% of them singletons. These donors counted as nominally healthy when sampled, but unrecorded immune exposures were likely.

The gene calls are TRBV6-5 and TRBJ2-5, with no clear D. The receptor was isolated from a man aged 30 to 39 in good health and CMV-seronegative. Material for sequencing was PBMCs. The chain's CDR3 is CASSYVQQETQYF. In DNA, the CDR3 is TGTGCCAGCAGTTATGTGCAGCAAGAGACCCAGTACTTC.